The rows below give T cell receptor beta chains drawn from one sample of a study of blood T cell repertoires in COVID-19. Using immunoSEQ multiplex PCR, the repertoire was profiled, and TCRdb retains in-frame clones only, with some absent. The table includes about 130,000 clones, roughly four fifths detected once. The sequenced sample was peripheral blood. The origin of the receptors is a man of 80 years or more with COVID-19, enrolled during active disease. Both conserved end residues are part of each CDR3. D genes are given only for firm matches. Clone size is shown for a subset of rows, as once, few, many or a class of expanded clone.

>TRBD1|.|TRBV19|TRBJ1-4
TGTGCCACCCCAGACAGGGGGCTCCCTTTT
CATPDRGLPF
>.|.|TRBV27|TRBJ2-7
TGTGCCAGCAGTTTATGGGGCGCGAGGTCCTACGAGCAGTACTTC
CASSLWGARSYEQYF
>.|.|TRBV19|TRBJ2-1
TGTGCCAGTAGGGTTGAGGGAATGGGTCTTGGGGAGCAGTTCTTC
CASRVEGMGLGEQFF
>.|.|TRBV28|TRBJ1-5
TGTGCCAGCAGTTTATTGCGGAACCATCAGCCCCAGCATTTT
CASSLLRNHQPQHF
>TRBD2|.|TRBV4-1|TRBJ2-5
TGCGCCAGCAGCCAACTGGGGACTAGCGGGAGGGATTCGGAAGAGACCCAGTACTTC
CASSQLGTSGRDSEETQYF
>.|.|TRBV6-1|TRBJ1-3
TGTGCCAGCAGTGAAAAAACAGCCTCTGGAAACACCATATATTTT
CASSEKTASGNTIYF
>.|.|TRBV3-1/TRBV3-2|TRBJ1-1
TGTGCCAGCAGCCAAGATGGGGGGTCAGCTTTCTTT
CASSQDGGSAFF
>.|few|TRBV19|TRBJ2-7
TGTGCCAGTAGCCGAGGAAAGTCCTACGAGCAGTACTTC
CASSRGKSYEQYF
>TRBD1|few|TRBV5-4|TRBJ2-7
TGTGCCAGCAGCTTGGCCTTAGGGACAGGGTCCGAGCAGTACTTC
CASSLALGTGSEQYF
>.|.|TRBV2|TRBJ2-5
TGTGCCAGCAGTGACGGGAGAAACCAAGAGACCCAGTACTTC
CASSDGRNQETQYF
>TRBD2|few|TRBV6-2/TRBV6-3|TRBJ2-7
TGTGCCAGCAGTTTACCTAGCGGGGGCACCTACGAGCAGTACTTC
CASSLPSGGTYEQYF
>.|.|TRBV6-5|TRBJ2-7
TGTGCCAGCAGTAACCCGGGAGCCTACGAGCAGTACTTC
CASSNPGAYEQYF
>TRBD1|.|TRBV6-5|TRBJ2-4
TGTGCCAGCAGTTGGGACAGGGGGTTGAACATTCAGTACTTC
CASSWDRGLNIQYF
>.|.|TRBV19|TRBJ1-1
TGTGCCAGTAGTATGGAGCAGAACACTGAAGCTTTCTTT
CASSMEQNTEAFF
>.|.|TRBV27|TRBJ2-5
TGTGCCAGCAGTTTAATGGGGGGTGAGACCCAGTACTTC
CASSLMGGETQYF
>TRBD2|.|TRBV19|TRBJ2-1
TGTGCCAGTAATCGGCGGCTAGCGGGAGGGGATGAGCAGTTCTTC
CASNRRLAGGDEQFF
>TRBD1|.|TRBV29-1|TRBJ2-3
TGCAGCGTTGATGGTCCGAACAACAGGGGGTCGCAGTATTTT
CSVDGPNNRGSQYF
>.|.|TRBV6-5|TRBJ2-7
TGTGCCAGCAAAGAAGAATTTCTTAGCTCCTACGAGCAGTACTTC
CASKEEFLSSYEQYF
>TRBD1|.|TRBV5-1|TRBJ2-7
TGCGCCAGCAGCTTGGGGACAGGGGTAATCTACGAGCAGTACTTC
CASSLGTGVIYEQYF
>TRBD1|.|TRBV10-3|TRBJ1-2
TGTGCCATCAGTGGGTACAGGGGGCGAGGCTACACCTTC
CAISGYRGRGYTF
>TRBD1|few|TRBV4-3|TRBJ2-7
TGCGCCAGCAGCCAAGAGGCGACAGGGCCCTACGAGCAGTACTTC
CASSQEATGPYEQYF
>TRBD2|.|TRBV7-9|TRBJ2-5
TGTGCCAGCAGCCGTGGGACTAGCGGCCAAGAGACCCAGTACTTC
CASSRGTSGQETQYF